This T cell receptor beta chain was identified during a study of T cells after yellow fever vaccination. In this sample, this clonotype turned up a few times. TCRdb reanalysed the 5' RACE reads using MiXCR and keeps one entry per CDR3 protein. Seen here are hundreds of thousands of distinct CDR3 sequences, 13% observed once, and the top ten hold roughly 13%. The TCR comes from a man aged 30 to 45 who received the YFV17D yellow fever vaccine. The sequences come from PBMCs, collected on the day of the yellow fever booster vaccination.

The CDR3 here is CASSDPGQGYYEQYF. The CDR3 nucleotides are TGTGCCAGCAGTGACCCGGGACAGGGGTACTACGAGCAGTACTTC. The V gene is TRBV2, the J gene TRBJ2-7; 10 nucleotides match TRBD1. Germline values: CDR1 SNHLY, CDR2 FYNNEI. V lost 3 bases to trimming and J lost 3 bases; unmatched junction nucleotides: 5. This CDR3 is built from 15 residues.